These 32 T cell receptor beta chains share one sample of origin, sequenced in a study of T cell changes during pregnancy in multiple sclerosis. The data were produced by immunoSEQ multiplex PCR, yet TCRdb's version contains in-frame clones alone and is incomplete. This table holds around 60,000 clones, just under 95% found once. Sequencing was performed on peripheral blood, taken in the second trimester of pregnancy. These receptors were obtained from a female donor with multiple sclerosis, enrolled in a pregnancy study.

This sequence joins TRBV5-1 and TRBJ2-5; TRBD2 matches 15 bases. V lost 7 bases, J lost 2 bases, and 3 bases stayed unmatched. The CDR3 runs to 15 residues. Per germline, CDR1 SGHRS and CDR2 YFSETQ. In nucleotides, the CDR3 is TGCGCCAGCGCCGGACTAGCGGGAGGGCAAGAGACCCAGTACTTC. It is translated as CASAGLAGGQETQYF.

This chain joins TRBV19 and TRBJ2-7; TRBD1 agrees at 9 bases. This CDR3 has 14 amino acids. The germline gives CDR1 LNHDA, CDR2 SQIVND (reference sequence). The junction had 4 bases not matched to a gene; V was cut back by 3 bases and J by 4 bases. The CDR3 DNA reads TGTGCCAGTAGTATCGCCGGGACAGGGTACGAGCAGTACTTC. This encodes CASSIAGTGYEQYF.

V usage is TRBV19 and J usage is TRBJ2-7; 15 nucleotides line up with TRBD2. CDR1 is LNHDA, CDR2 SQIVND, per germline (reference sequence). The junction had 3 bases not matched to a gene; V was cut back by 4 bases and J by 5 bases. The CDR3 is made up of 15 amino acids. The CDR3 DNA reads TGTGCCAGTAGTAGGGGACTAGCGGGAGGTAACGAGCAGTACTTC. Amino acids: CASSRGLAGGNEQYF.

The V call is TRBV5-1, the J call TRBJ2-1; 11 nucleotides line up with TRBD2. This CDR3 has 18 residues. The germline V gene has CDR1 SGHRS and CDR2 YFSETQ. Germline trimming cut 0 bases from V and 0 bases from J; bases unmatched to any gene: 5. CDR3 in amino acids: CASSLVASGRSSYNEQFF. For the CDR3, the DNA is TGCGCCAGCAGCTTGGTTGCTAGCGGGAGGAGCTCCTACAATGAGCAGTTCTTC.

The chain uses TRBV6-5 and TRBJ1-2; 8 nucleotides align to TRBD1. V was pared by 7 bases and J by 8 bases, with 9 bases of the junction left unmatched. The germline CDR1 and CDR2 sequences are MNHEY and SVGAGI. The length of the CDR3 is 13 residues. The CDR3 DNA reads TGTGCCAGCAATGGACAGGGCCTATCCGGCTACACCTTC. It is translated as CASNGQGLSGYTF.

CDR3 loop: CASSPQTGAIQETQYF. The CDR3 nucleotides read TGTGCCAGTAGCCCCCAGACAGGGGCGATCCAAGAGACCCAGTACTTC. This sequence joins TRBV19 and TRBJ2-5, with 8 bases lining up with TRBD1. The germline CDR1 and CDR2 sequences are LNHDA and SQIVND (reference sequence). The V gene end was trimmed by 6 bases and the J gene end by 1 base; junction bases not matched to a gene: 10. The CDR3 is 16 amino acids.

The chain joins TRBV10-2 to TRBJ1-1; tentatively, D is TRBD1 (5 bases). Germline V lookup: CDR1 WSHSY, CDR2 SAAADI. There are 15 residues in the CDR3. Trimming took 5 bases from V and 4 from J, leaving 17 bases between them. The DNA for the CDR3 is TGCGCCAGCAGTTGGGGCGGTGAGAGGAGCACTGAAGCTTTCTTT. This gives the protein CASSWGGERSTEAFF.

The chain couples TRBV14 to TRBJ2-1; TRBD1 might be the D (5 bases). The CDR3 runs to 15 residues. Deletions cut 4 bases from V and 9 bases from J, with 19 bases between. Germline lookup yields CDR1 SGHDN and CDR2 FVKESK. Here the CDR3 DNA reads TGTGCCAGCAGCCCACTGGGGCCTACTCGTGGTGAGCAGTTCTTC. Translation gives CASSPLGPTRGEQFF. The complete variable domain, with remaining parts taken from reference TRBV14 and TRBJ2-1, reads EAGVTQFPSHSVIEKGQTVTLRCDPISGHDNLYWYRRVMGKEIKFLLHFVKESKQDESGMPNNRFLAERTGGTYSTLKVQPAELEDSGVYFCASSPLGPTRGEQFFGPGTRLTVL.

This sequence joins TRBV6-1 and TRBJ2-3; 7 bases agree with TRBD2. J lost 5 bases, V lost 5 bases, and 10 bases had no gene match. CDR1 and CDR2 from the germline V gene are MNHNS and SASEGT. CDR3 length: 15 residues. This chain's CDR3 is CASSRSGTFRDTQYF. Here the CDR3 DNA reads TGTGCCAGCAGTCGGAGCGGGACCTTTCGAGATACGCAGTATTTT.

This CDR3 is CASSYTGTSGQETQYF. The DNA for the CDR3 is TGTGCCAGCAGCTACACCGGGACTAGCGGGCAAGAGACCCAGTACTTC. This chain joins TRBV6-5 and TRBJ2-5, with 12 bases identical to TRBD2. Germline CDR1 MNHEY, CDR2 SVGAGI. The CDR3 length is 16 residues. The trim removed 6 bases at V and 2 bases at J, leaving 7 bases unmatched.

The chain carries TRBV5-4 and TRBJ2-7; a weak D match, TRBD1 (5 bases). Looked up from germline, CDR1 is SGHNT and CDR2 is YYREEE (reference sequence). The CDR3 runs 13 residues. Deletions cut 4 bases from V and 5 bases from J, with 13 bases between. In DNA, the CDR3 is TGTGCCAGCAGCCCGGAGTGGGGCGACGAGCAGTACTTC. Translation: CASSPEWGDEQYF.

The chain uses TRBV19 and TRBJ1-2; 9 nucleotides agree with TRBD1. Germline CDR1 reads LNHDA; CDR2 reads SQIVND (reference sequence). The CDR3 contains 14 residues. V shed 5 bases and J 5 bases; nucleotides not matched to a gene: 6. The CDR3 bases are TGTGCCAGTAGTCCAGGACAGGGGTCGTATGGCTACACCTTC. It encodes CASSPGQGSYGYTF. Full variable domain (outside the CDR3, taken from reference TRBV19 and TRBJ1-2): DGGITQSPKYLFRKEGQNVTLSCEQNLNHDAMYWYRQDPGQGLRLIYYSQIVNDFQKGDIAEGYSVSREKKESFPLTVTSAQKNPTAFYLCASSPGQGSYGYTFGSGTRLTVV.

J is TRBJ2-5 and V is TRBV9, with TRBD1 matching over 7 bases. CDR1 is SGDLS and CDR2 is YYNGEE in the germline V gene. The V and J ends lost 3 bases and 4 bases, in that order; junction bases with no gene match: 9. This CDR3 spans 15 amino acids. The CDR3 sequence is CASSARTGLGETQYF. DNA for the CDR3: TGTGCCAGCAGCGCTCGGACAGGCCTGGGAGAGACCCAGTACTTC.

This chain connects TRBV4-1 to TRBJ1-1; TRBD1 matches at 8 bases. The J segment lost 6 bases and the V segment lost 1 base, leaving 7 bases of the junction unmatched. The CDR3 length is 15 residues. Germline V gene lookup returns CDR1 MGHRA and CDR2 YSYEKL. CDR3 protein: CASSQGQGNSPEAFF. The CDR3 DNA is TGCGCCAGCAGCCAAGGACAGGGGAATAGCCCTGAAGCTTTCTTT.

The chain is built from TRBV7-3 and TRBJ2-5; 7 bases line up with TRBD2. In germline, CDR1 is SGHTA, CDR2 FQGTGA. The CDR3 is 14 residues long. V shed 4 bases, J shed 2 bases, and the junction held 4 bases outside the gene matches. This chain's CDR3 is CASSSGLGQETQYF. The CDR3 DNA sequence: TGTGCCAGCAGCTCAGGACTAGGGCAAGAGACCCAGTACTTC.

The chain employs TRBV5-1 and TRBJ2-7; 9 bases match TRBD2. This CDR3 has 14 residues. The germline CDR1 and CDR2 sequences are SGHRS and YFSETQ. The J segment lost 0 bases and the V segment lost 5 bases, leaving 3 bases of the junction unmatched. The DNA of the CDR3 is TGCGCCAGCAGAACGACTAGCGGCTCCTACGAGCAGTACTTC. It is translated as CASRTTSGSYEQYF.

This chain links TRBV5-5 with TRBJ2-1, with unresolved D. The germline gives CDR1 SGHKS, CDR2 YYEKEE (reference sequence). Trimming shortened V by 3 bases and J by 12 bases, and 10 bases separated the two germline ends. The CDR3 sequence is 11 residues long. CDR3 residues: CASSSTTLQFF. CDR3 nucleotide sequence: TGTGCCAGCAGCTCTACCACCCTGCAGTTCTTC.

The CDR3 loop is CASSFDREETQYF. The CDR3 nucleotides are TGTGCCAGCAGCTTTGACCGGGAAGAGACCCAGTACTTC. The chain combines TRBV7-9 with TRBJ2-5; D ambiguous. The V end was cut by 3 bases, the J end by 3 bases, with 8 bases between. This CDR3 has 13 amino acids. The germline V gene has CDR1 SEHNR and CDR2 FQNEAQ (reference sequence).

The V call is TRBV6-5, the J call TRBJ2-3; the D is unclear. Germline V CDR1 and CDR2: MNHEY, SVGAGI. The CDR3 is 14 amino acids. Trimming stripped 4 bases from V and 2 bases from J, with 10 bases between. CDR3 amino acids: CASSFPGSTDTQYF. In DNA form, the CDR3 reads TGTGCCAGCAGTTTTCCCGGGTCCACAGATACGCAGTATTTT.

The chain employs TRBV12-5 and TRBJ2-7, with D unresolved. The V gene lost 3 bases and the J gene lost 2 bases, with 8 bases spanning the gap. This CDR3 contains 13 residues. Per the germline V gene, CDR1 is LGHNT and CDR2 is FRNRAP. The CDR3 spells CASGFGTAYEQYF. For the CDR3, the DNA is TGTGCTAGTGGTTTTGGTACAGCCTACGAGCAGTACTTC.

The V gene is TRBV18, the J gene TRBJ2-7; 11 bases are a match to TRBD2. Germline CDR1 is KGHSH and CDR2 is LQKENI. The CDR3 has 15 amino acids. Trimming took 3 bases from V and 3 from J; bases not matched to a gene: 4. CDR3 amino acids: CASSPGTSGSYEQYF. The CDR3 DNA reads TGTGCCAGCTCACCCGGGACTAGCGGAAGCTACGAGCAGTACTTC.

The chain links TRBV7-5 to TRBJ2-1; no DNA check was done on the table's D call, TRBD2. TRBV7-5 is an annotated pseudogene. This CDR3 comprises 14 residues. The CDR3 sequence: CARSRKGLGNEQFF. CDR3 coding DNA: TGTGCCAGAAGCCGAAAGGGACTAGGGAATGAGCAGTTCTTC.

This sequence joins TRBV5-4 and TRBJ1-2; 9 nucleotides match TRBD1. This CDR3 comprises 15 residues. Germline CDR1 is SGHNT and CDR2 is YYREEE (reference sequence). With 3 bases clipped from V and 7 bases from J, the junction kept 10 bases outside the gene matches. CDR3 region: CASSSPTGGNGGYTF. For the CDR3, the DNA is TGTGCCAGCAGCTCCCCGACAGGGGGTAATGGTGGCTACACCTTC.

This chain joins TRBV14 and TRBJ1-1, with unresolved D. Trimming removed 4 bases from V and 4 bases from J, with 13 bases in between. CDR1 SGHDN and CDR2 FVKESK come from the germline V gene. The CDR3 sequence is 14 residues long. The CDR3 loop reads CASSRLSGSTEAFF. The CDR3 nucleotides read TGTGCCAGCAGCCGACTCAGTGGTTCCACTGAAGCTTTCTTT.

The chain carries TRBV19 and TRBJ1-1; 12 nucleotides align to TRBD1. Germline V gives CDR1 LNHDA, CDR2 SQIVND (reference sequence). CDR3 length: 16 amino acids. V lost 6 bases and J lost 4; bases outside the gene matches: 9. The CDR3 is CASRDGTGGRGTEAFF. The CDR3 coding sequence is TGTGCCAGTAGGGACGGGACAGGGGGCCGTGGCACTGAAGCTTTCTTT.

V usage is TRBV5-6 and J usage is TRBJ2-5; D uncertain. Germline V CDR1 and CDR2: SGHDT, YYEEEE. The CDR3 has 12 residues. V dropped 0 bases and J dropped 5 bases, with 5 bases sitting between them. The CDR3 DNA reads TGTGCCAGCAGCTTGGCCCGGGAGACCCAGTACTTC. This translates into CASSLARETQYF. The full variable domain, rest sourced from reference TRBV5-6 and TRBJ2-5, is DAGVTQSPTHLIKTRGQQVTLRCSPKSGHDTVSWYQQALGQGPQFIFQYYEEEERQRGNFPDRFSGHQFPNYSSELNVNALLLGDSALYLCASSLARETQYFGPGTRLLVL.

This clone was found once. The chain joins TRBV25-1 to TRBJ2-1, with 9 bases matching TRBD2. CDR3 size: 16 residues. V was pared by 1 base and J by 4 bases, with 5 bases of the junction left unmatched. Germline CDR1 reads MGHDK; CDR2 reads SYGVNS. The CDR3 is CASSESSGRLYNEQFF. The CDR3 nucleotides are TGTGCCAGCAGTGAATCAAGCGGGAGGTTGTACAATGAGCAGTTCTTC.

This rearrangement joins TRBV18 to TRBJ2-7; no clear D. The V end was cut by 0 bases, the J end by 2 bases, with 14 bases between. The germline gives CDR1 KGHSH, CDR2 LQKENI. The CDR3 length is 16 residues. CDR3 DNA: TGTGCCAGCTCACCACCGACAAAGGCGTTTGCCTACGAGCAGTACTTC. This translates into CASSPPTKAFAYEQYF.

In its sample, this clone was seen once. The gene calls are TRBV10-2 and TRBJ2-5; 7 bases match TRBD2. The CDR3 runs 15 residues. Losses at the gene ends were 3 bases for V and 5 bases for J; bases not matched to a gene: 9. Germline lookup yields CDR1 WSHSY and CDR2 SAAADI. CDR3 in DNA: TGCGCCAGCAGTGATTTTAAGGAGGGAGGGGAGACCCAGTACTTC. Translated: CASSDFKEGGETQYF.

The rearrangement uses TRBV10-1 and TRBJ2-7; 7 nucleotides agree with TRBD2. V was clipped by 4 bases and J by 8 bases; unmatched bases: 11. The CDR3 covers 14 residues. The germline V gene has CDR1 WNHNN and CDR2 SYGVQD (reference sequence). This CDR3 reads CASSAPMTGGQQYF. The DNA of the CDR3 is TGCGCCAGCAGTGCCCCGATGACGGGAGGACAGCAGTACTTC.

V and J are TRBV5-1 and TRBJ2-3; 8 bases line up with TRBD1. The V gene end was trimmed by 4 bases and the J gene end by 2 bases; junction bases not matched to a gene: 6. Germline CDR1 reads SGHRS; CDR2 reads YFSETQ. The CDR3 totals 15 residues. DNA of the CDR3: TGCGCCAGCAGCCCCTCGACAGGGGACACAGATACGCAGTATTTT. This gives the protein CASSPSTGDTDTQYF.

The chain couples TRBV7-8 to TRBJ2-3; 9 nucleotides align to TRBD2. Germline V CDR1 and CDR2: SGHVS, FQNEAQ. The CDR3 has 16 residues. The J segment lost 0 bases and the V segment lost 5 bases, leaving 6 bases of the junction unmatched. The CDR3 sequence: CASSPRTSASTDTQYF. The DNA of the CDR3 is TGTGCCAGCAGCCCCCGGACTAGCGCTAGCACAGATACGCAGTATTTT.